This TCR beta chain appears in the sequencing data of a study of PD-1 blockade in classical Hodgkin lymphoma. Every patient experienced relapse after autologous stem cell transplantation, and brentuximab vedotin exposure varied. From germline, CDR1 is SQVTM and CDR2 ANQGSEA. With 6 bases removed from V and 5 bases from J, the gap between germline ends came to 28 bases. CDR3 length: 17 amino acids. Clones were sequenced by immunoSEQ multiplex PCR, and TCRdb holds only the in-frame ones, with some missing. The table records 15,000 or so clones, about four fifths of them present only once. This clonotype was sampled from a human donor with classical Hodgkin lymphoma. The chain has TRBV29-1 and TRBJ1-1; tentatively, D is TRBD1 (5 bases). The sample was peripheral blood mononuclear cells (PBMCs), taken before the second cycle of nivolumab. The CDR3 protein is CSVGGLTLGGVGTEAFF. CDR3 nucleotide sequence: TGCAGCGTGGGGGGACTAACCCTGGGAGGAGTTGGTACTGAAGCTTTCTTT.